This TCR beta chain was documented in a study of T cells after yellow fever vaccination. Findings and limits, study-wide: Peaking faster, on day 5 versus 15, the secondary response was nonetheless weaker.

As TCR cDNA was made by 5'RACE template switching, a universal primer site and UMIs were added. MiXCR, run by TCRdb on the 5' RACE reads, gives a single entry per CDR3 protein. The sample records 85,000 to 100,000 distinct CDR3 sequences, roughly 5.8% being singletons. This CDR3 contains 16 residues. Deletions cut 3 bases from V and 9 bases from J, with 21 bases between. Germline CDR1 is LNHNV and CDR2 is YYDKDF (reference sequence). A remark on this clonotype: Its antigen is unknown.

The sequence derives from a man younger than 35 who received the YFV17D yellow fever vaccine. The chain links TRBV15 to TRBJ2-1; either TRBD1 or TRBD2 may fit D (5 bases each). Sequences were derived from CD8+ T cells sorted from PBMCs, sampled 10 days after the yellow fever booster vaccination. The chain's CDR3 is CATSSTGTTSLGEQFF. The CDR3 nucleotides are TGTGCCACCAGCAGTACCGGGACCACATCCCTAGGTGAGCAGTTCTTC.